Sequencing of this T cell receptor beta chain was carried out in a study of shared clonotypes between healthy human individuals. The junction had 3 bases not matched to a gene; V was cut back by 4 bases and J by 0 bases. The germline CDR1 and CDR2 sequences are SEHNR and FQNEAQ (reference sequence). The CDR3 spans 16 residues. Data came from immunoSEQ multiplex PCR; TCRdb stores just in-frame clones and leaves some out. The sample records hundreds of thousands of clones, about 96% being singletons. Naive-designated CD8 cells lacked CD45RO, were positively enriched for CCR7, and omitted terminally differentiated effector memory CD45RA+ cells.

J is TRBJ2-4 and V is TRBV7-9; 10 bases map to TRBD2. This TCR was recovered from a man aged 25 to 40 in good health. Sequenced input: naive CD8+ T cells sorted from blood. The CDR3 DNA reads TGTGCCAGCAGCTGGACTAGCGGAGTAGCCAAAAACATTCAGTACTTC. Translation gives CASSWTSGVAKNIQYF.